Below are 4 T cell receptor beta chains sequenced from a single sample in a study of regulatory T cells in long-lasting Graves disease. Time point in this sample: newly diagnosed GD, antithyroid drugs for less than 3 months. Making the TCR library involved RNA that had been extracted from PBMCs. Through Arm-PCR of CDR3 regions and iRepertoire HTBI primers, TCR beta libraries were built. TCRdb passed the multiplex PCR reads through MiXCR, listing each CDR3 protein once. The data contain roughly 380,000 distinct CDR3 sequences, around a sixth of them singletons. The sample in question was peripheral blood mononuclear cells (PBMCs), obtained at new diagnosis, from a patient treated with antithyroid drugs. Every receptor here comes from a female donor with Graves disease.

At least ten counts were recorded for this clonotype. V is TRBV6-1 and J is TRBJ2-2; D ambiguous. The CDR3 is 16 amino acids. V gave up 6 bases and J gave up 6 bases, with 20 bases separating them. Germline values: CDR1 MNHNS, CDR2 SASEGT. CDR3 region: CASRARLGFSAGELFF. DNA of the CDR3: TGTGCCAGCAGAGCCCGCCTTGGGTTTTCCGCCGGGGAGCTGTTTTTT.

This clonotype showed up many times. The chain joins TRBV13 to TRBJ1-5; weak D call: TRBD1 (5 bases). V was clipped by 5 bases and J by 0 bases, with 14 bases between them. Germline CDR1 reads PRHDT; CDR2 reads FYEKMQ (reference sequence). This CDR3 contains 16 residues. The CDR3 bases are TGTGCCAGCAGCGGTTACAGGATCAATAGCAATCAGCCCCAGCATTTT. As protein: CASSGYRINSNQPQHF.

This clonotype was found many times. This chain joins TRBV3-1 and TRBJ1-3; D is possibly TRBD1 (6 bases). With 11 bases removed from V and 4 bases from J, the gap between germline ends came to 12 bases. CDR1 and CDR2 from the germline V gene are LGHDT and YNNKEL (reference sequence). CDR3 length: 12 residues. The CDR3 here is CAARGAGNTIYF. CDR3 in DNA: TGTGCCGCCCGGGGGGCCGGAAACACCATATATTTT.

The chain is built from TRBV7-9 and TRBJ1-1, with D unresolved. The CDR3 is 12 amino acids. Trimming shortened V by 3 bases and J by 3 bases, and 5 bases separated the two germline ends. Germline V gene lookup returns CDR1 SEHNR and CDR2 FQNEAQ (reference sequence). The CDR3 protein is CASSFFDTEAFF. The CDR3 nucleotides are TGTGCCAGCAGCTTTTTTGACACTGAAGCTTTCTTT.